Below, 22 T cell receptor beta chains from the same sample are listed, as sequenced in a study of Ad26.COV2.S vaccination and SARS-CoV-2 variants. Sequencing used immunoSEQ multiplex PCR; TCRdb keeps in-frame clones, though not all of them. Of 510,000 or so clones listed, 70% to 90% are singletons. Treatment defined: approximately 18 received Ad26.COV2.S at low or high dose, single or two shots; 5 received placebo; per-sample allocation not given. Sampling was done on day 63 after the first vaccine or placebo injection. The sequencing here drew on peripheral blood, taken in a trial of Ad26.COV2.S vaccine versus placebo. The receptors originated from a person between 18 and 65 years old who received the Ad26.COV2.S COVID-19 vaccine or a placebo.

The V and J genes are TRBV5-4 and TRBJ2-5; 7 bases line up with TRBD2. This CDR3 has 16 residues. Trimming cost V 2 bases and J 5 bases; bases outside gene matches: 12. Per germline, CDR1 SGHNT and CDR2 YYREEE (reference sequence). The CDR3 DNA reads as TGTGCCAGCAGCTTATATGGGAGGGTAAAGGGCGAGACCCAGTACTTC. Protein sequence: CASSLYGRVKGETQYF.

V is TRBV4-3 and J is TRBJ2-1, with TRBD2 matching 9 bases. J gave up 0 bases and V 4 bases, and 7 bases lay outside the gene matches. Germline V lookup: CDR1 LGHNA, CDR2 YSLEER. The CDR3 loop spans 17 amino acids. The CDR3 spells CASSPSGDGSSYNEQFF. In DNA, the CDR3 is TGCGCCAGCAGCCCTAGCGGGGACGGGAGCTCCTACAATGAGCAGTTCTTC.

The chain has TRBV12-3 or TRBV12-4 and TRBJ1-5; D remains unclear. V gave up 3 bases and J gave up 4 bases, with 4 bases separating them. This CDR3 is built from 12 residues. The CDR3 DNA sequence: TGTGCCAGCAGTTTTTTGAATCAGCCCCAGCATTTT. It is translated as CASSFLNQPQHF.

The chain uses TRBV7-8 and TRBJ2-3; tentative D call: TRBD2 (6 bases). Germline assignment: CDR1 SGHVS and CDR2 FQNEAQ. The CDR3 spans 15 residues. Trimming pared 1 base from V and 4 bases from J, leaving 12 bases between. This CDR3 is CASSLGAGSSDTQYF. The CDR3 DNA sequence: TGTGCCAGCAGCTTAGGTGCCGGGAGCTCAGATACGCAGTATTTT.

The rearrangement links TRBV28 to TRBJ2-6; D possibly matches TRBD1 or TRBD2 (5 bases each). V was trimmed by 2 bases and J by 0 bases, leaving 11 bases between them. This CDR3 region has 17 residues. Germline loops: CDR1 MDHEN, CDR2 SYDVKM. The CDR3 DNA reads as TGTGCCAGCAGTTTAATCGGGGCACCCTCTGGGGCCAACGTCCTGACTTTC. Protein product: CASSLIGAPSGANVLTF.

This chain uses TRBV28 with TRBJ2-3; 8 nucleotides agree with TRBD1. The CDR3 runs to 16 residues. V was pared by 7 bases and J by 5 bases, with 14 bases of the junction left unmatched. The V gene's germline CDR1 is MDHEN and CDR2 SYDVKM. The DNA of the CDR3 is TGTGCCAGCACTCCTTGGGGGCAGGGGGCTGTAGATACGCAGTATTTT. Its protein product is CASTPWGQGAVDTQYF. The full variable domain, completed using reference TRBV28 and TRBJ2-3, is DVKVTQSSRYLVKRTGEKVFLECVQDMDHENMFWYRQDPGLGLRLIYFSYDVKMKEKGDIPEGYSVSREKKERFSLILESASTNQTSMYLCASTPWGQGAVDTQYFGPGTRLTVL.

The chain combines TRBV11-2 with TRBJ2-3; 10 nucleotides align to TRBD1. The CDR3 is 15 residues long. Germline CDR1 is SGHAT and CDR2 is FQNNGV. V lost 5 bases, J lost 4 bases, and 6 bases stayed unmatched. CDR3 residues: CASSPLDRGPDTQYF. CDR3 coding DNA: TGTGCCAGCAGCCCACTTGACAGGGGGCCAGATACGCAGTATTTT.

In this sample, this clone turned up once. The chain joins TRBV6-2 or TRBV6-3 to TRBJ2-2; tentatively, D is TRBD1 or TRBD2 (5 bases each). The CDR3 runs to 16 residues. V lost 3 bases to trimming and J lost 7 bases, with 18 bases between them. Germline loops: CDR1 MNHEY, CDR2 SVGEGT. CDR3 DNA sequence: TGTGCCAGCAGTTATCTGGCAGGGAGAGGCGGCGGGGAGCTGTTTTTT. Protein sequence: CASSYLAGRGGGELFF.

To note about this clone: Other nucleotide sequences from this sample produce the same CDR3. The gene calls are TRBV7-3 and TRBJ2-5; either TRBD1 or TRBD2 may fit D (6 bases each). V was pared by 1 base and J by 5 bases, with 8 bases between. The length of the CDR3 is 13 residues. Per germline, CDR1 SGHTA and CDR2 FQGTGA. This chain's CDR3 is CASSLKGGETQYF. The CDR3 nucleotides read TGTGCCAGCAGCTTAAAAGGGGGGGAGACCCAGTACTTC.

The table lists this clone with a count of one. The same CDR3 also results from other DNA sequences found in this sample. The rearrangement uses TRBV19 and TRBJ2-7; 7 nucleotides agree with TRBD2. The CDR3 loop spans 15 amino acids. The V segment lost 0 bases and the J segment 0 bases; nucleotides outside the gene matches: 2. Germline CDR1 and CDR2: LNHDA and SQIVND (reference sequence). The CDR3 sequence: CASSIEGGSSYEQYF. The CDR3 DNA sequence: TGTGCCAGTAGTATAGAGGGCGGGAGCTCCTACGAGCAGTACTTC.

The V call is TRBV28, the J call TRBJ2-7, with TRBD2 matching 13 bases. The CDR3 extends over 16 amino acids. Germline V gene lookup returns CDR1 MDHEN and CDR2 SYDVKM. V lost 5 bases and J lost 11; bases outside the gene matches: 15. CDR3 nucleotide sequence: TGTGCCAGCAGTACCACGGGACTAGCGGGGTCTCGGGGCGAGTACTTC. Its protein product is CASSTTGLAGSRGEYF. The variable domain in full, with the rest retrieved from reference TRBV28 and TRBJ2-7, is DVKVTQSSRYLVKRTGEKVFLECVQDMDHENMFWYRQDPGLGLRLIYFSYDVKMKEKGDIPEGYSVSREKKERFSLILESASTNQTSMYLCASSTTGLAGSRGEYFGPGTRLTVT.

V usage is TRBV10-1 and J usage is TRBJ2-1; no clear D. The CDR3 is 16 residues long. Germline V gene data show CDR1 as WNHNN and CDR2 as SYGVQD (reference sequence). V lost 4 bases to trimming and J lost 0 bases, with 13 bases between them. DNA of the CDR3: TGCGCCAGCAGTGTCGGGCGGCTCAGCTCCTACAATGAGCAGTTCTTC. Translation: CASSVGRLSSYNEQFF.

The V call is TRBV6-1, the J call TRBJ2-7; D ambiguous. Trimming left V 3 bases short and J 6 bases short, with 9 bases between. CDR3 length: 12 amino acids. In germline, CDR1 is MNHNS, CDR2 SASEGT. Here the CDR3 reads CASSDSPSEQYF. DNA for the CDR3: TGTGCCAGCAGTGATTCACCCTCCGAGCAGTACTTC.

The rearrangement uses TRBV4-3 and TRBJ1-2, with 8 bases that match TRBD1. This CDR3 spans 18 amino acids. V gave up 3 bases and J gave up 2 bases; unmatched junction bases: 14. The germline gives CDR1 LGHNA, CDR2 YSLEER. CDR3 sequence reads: CASSHRATGVRGNYGYTF. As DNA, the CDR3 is TGCGCCAGCAGCCACCGGGCGACAGGGGTGCGCGGGAACTATGGCTACACCTTC.

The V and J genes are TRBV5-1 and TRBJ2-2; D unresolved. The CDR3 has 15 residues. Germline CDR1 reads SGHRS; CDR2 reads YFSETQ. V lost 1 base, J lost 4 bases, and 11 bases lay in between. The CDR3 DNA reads TGCGCCAGCAGCTTGACAGACGCTCCCACCGGGGAGCTGTTTTTT. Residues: CASSLTDAPTGELFF.

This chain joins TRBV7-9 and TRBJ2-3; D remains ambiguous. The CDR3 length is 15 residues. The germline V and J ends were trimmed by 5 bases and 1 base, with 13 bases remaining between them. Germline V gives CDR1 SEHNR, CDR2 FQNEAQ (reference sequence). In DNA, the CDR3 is TGTGCCAGCAGCCGGTCCGAACGGGGCACAGATACGCAGTATTTT. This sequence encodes CASSRSERGTDTQYF.

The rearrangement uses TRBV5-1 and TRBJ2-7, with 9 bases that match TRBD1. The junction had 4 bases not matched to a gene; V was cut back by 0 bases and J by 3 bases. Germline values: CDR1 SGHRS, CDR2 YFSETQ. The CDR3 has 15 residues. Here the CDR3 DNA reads TGCGCCAGCAGCTTGGCGGGACAGGGTGTCTACGAGCAGTACTTC. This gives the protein CASSLAGQGVYEQYF.

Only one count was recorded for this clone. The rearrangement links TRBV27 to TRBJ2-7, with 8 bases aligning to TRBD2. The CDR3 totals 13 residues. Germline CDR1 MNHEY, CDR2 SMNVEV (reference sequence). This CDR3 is CARGGGRRYEQYF. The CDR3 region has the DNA TGTGCTAGGGGCGGGGGGCGCCGGTACGAGCAGTACTTC.

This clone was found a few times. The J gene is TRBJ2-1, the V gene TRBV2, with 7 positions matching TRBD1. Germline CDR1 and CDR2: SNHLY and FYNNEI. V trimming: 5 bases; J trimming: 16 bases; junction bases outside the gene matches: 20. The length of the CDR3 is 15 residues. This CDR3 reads CASSPQEVGQVSRFF. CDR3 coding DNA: TGTGCCAGCAGTCCCCAGGAGGTTGGACAGGTCTCCCGTTTCTTC.

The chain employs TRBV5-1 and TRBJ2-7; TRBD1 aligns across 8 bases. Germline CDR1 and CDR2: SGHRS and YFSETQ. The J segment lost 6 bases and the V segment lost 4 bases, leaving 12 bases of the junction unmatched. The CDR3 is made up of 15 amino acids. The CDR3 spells CASSPKRGTGGEQYF. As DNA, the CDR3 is TGCGCCAGCAGCCCAAAGCGCGGGACAGGCGGCGAGCAGTACTTC.

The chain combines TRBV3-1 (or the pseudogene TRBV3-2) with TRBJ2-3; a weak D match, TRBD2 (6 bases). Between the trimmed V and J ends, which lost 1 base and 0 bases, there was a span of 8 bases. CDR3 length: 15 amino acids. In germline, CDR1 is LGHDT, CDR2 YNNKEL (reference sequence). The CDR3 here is CASSQVGRSTDTQYF. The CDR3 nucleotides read TGTGCCAGCAGCCAAGTCGGGAGAAGCACAGATACGCAGTATTTT.

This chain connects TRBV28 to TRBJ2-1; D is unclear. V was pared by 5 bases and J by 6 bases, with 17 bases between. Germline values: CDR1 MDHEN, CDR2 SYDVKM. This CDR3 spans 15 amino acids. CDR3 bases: TGTGCCAGCAGTAGCCGGGCCTACCTCGGCAATGAGCAGTTCTTC. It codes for CASSSRAYLGNEQFF.